This T cell receptor beta chain was captured by sequencing in a study of identical twins. This clonotype was observed at least ten times. The antigen is undetermined. The germline gives CDR1 SQVTM, CDR2 ANQGSEA. This CDR3 is 15 amino acids long. Deletions cut 6 bases from V and 0 bases from J, with 17 bases between. General study points: Weaker excess twin sharing was observed in beta out-of-frame sequences. Part of the zero-insertion signal could reflect confounding by invariant MAIT and iNKT cells.

A universal primer site was created by template switching, with the cDNA bearing unique molecular identifiers. In TCRdb, the 5' RACE reads were re-called with MiXCR into one record per CDR3 protein. The profile covers around 1.7 million distinct CDR3 sequences, with around 33% appearing a single time and 0.25% to 0.3% taken by the ten largest. The receptor comes from a newborn girl in good health. This rearrangement joins TRBV29-1 to TRBJ1-2; maybe TRBD1 (6 bases). Sequenced: cord blood. DNA of the CDR3: TGCAGCGTCGGGGGGGGCCGATATCCTAACTATGGCTACACCTTC. Translation gives CSVGGGRYPNYGYTF.